This entry is about one TCR beta chain. The antigen is unknown. These data originate in a study of early T cells in non-severe SARS-CoV-2 infection. Notes on the study in general: Matching against VDJdb likely underestimated virus-specific expansions, favoring anti-spike CD8.

Losses at the gene ends were 6 bases for V and 9 bases for J; bases not matched to a gene: 14. Germline V gene lookup returns CDR1 SNHLY and CDR2 FYNNEI. The CDR3 runs 15 residues. Individual cDNA molecules were tagged with unique molecular identifiers, the study reported. TCRdb re-called the 5' RACE reads through MiXCR, storing one row per CDR3 protein. The table shows over 60,000 distinct CDR3 sequences, with around 11% occurring only once. The chain links TRBV2 to TRBJ2-1, with 7 bases identical to TRBD2. The sample consisted of whole blood, taken at baseline. The origin of this receptor is an adult who was a healthcare worker with PCR-confirmed SARS-CoV-2 infection or an uninfected control (not recorded which). CDR3 sequence (DNA): TGTGCCAGCAGGAAGGGCTGGGGAGGGGTTGTTGAGCAGTTCTTC. This encodes CASRKGWGGVVEQFF.